A selection of T cell receptor beta chains follows, all from one sample in a study of blood T cell repertoires in COVID-19. Libraries were prepared by immunoSEQ multiplex PCR; TCRdb keeps only in-frame clonotypes and omits some of them. The sample includes about 79,000 clones, about 90% seen only once; the top ten take under 6%. Material for sequencing was peripheral blood. These receptors originate from a man aged 45 to 65 with active COVID-19. Each CDR3 is given with its conserved first and last residue. Fields, in order: J gene, clone size, V gene, D gene, CDR3 DNA, CDR3 protein. The D gene is left open where the match is weak. Clone sizes are given selectively: once, few, many, or a class where the clone is expanded.

>TRBJ2-3|NA|TRBV6-5|NA
TGTGCCAGCAGCGCGGGCCCAAGCACAGATACGCAGTATTTT
CASSAGPSTDTQYF
>TRBJ2-7|NA|TRBV28|TRBD2
TGTGCCAGCAGACTTCCTAGCGGGGGGGCCGGGGAGCAGTACTTC
CASRLPSGGAGEQYF
>TRBJ2-1|NA|TRBV5-1|TRBD1
TGCGCCAGCAGCCCTACCGGGACAGGGATAATCAATGAGCAGTTCTTC
CASSPTGTGIINEQFF
>TRBJ1-5|NA|TRBV6-5|NA
TGTGCCACCCTAGACCGTAGCAATCAGCCCCAGCATTTT
CATLDRSNQPQHF
>TRBJ1-4|NA|TRBV30|NA
TGTGCCTGGAGCAGGAATGAAAAACTGTTTTTT
CAWSRNEKLFF
>TRBJ2-7|few|TRBV14|TRBD1
TGTGCCAGCAGCCAACTAGGGACAGGGTCCTACGAGCAGTACTTC
CASSQLGTGSYEQYF
>TRBJ1-2|NA|TRBV28|TRBD1
TGTGCCAGCAACCCGGGACAGGCTAACTATGGCTACACCTTC
CASNPGQANYGYTF
>TRBJ2-2|NA|TRBV5-1|TRBD2
TGCGCCAGCAGCTTGTCTAGCGGGAGGGGTACCGGGGAGCTGTTTTTT
CASSLSSGRGTGELFF
>TRBJ2-1|NA|TRBV27|TRBD2
TGTGCCAGCAGTCCTAGCGGGGGGCCCTACAATGAGCAGTTCTTC
CASSPSGGPYNEQFF
>TRBJ2-6|NA|TRBV18|NA
TGTGCCAGCAACCAACCCGGTCTCTCTGGGGCCAACGTCCTGACTTTC
CASNQPGLSGANVLTF
>TRBJ1-1|NA|TRBV18|TRBD1
TGTGCCAGCTCACGGGGGACAGATCTTAACACTGAAGCTTTCTTT
CASSRGTDLNTEAFF
>TRBJ2-3|NA|TRBV3-1/TRBV3-2|TRBD2
TGTGCCAGCAGCCAGGGACTAGCGAGCACAGATACGCAGTATTTT
CASSQGLASTDTQYF
>TRBJ1-6|NA|TRBV7-9|TRBD1
TGTGCCAGCAGCTCCGGGACAGCGCATTCACCCCTCCACTTT
CASSSGTAHSPLHF
>TRBJ2-7|NA|TRBV2|TRBD1
TGTGCCAGCAAACGGGACAGGATCGTCTACGAGCAGTACTTC
CASKRDRIVYEQYF
>TRBJ2-5|NA|TRBV7-9|NA
TGTGCCAGCAGCGACGCCGTGGGGGGACGTAGGGAGACCCAGTACTTC
CASSDAVGGRRETQYF
>TRBJ2-7|NA|TRBV7-6|NA
TGTGCCAGCAGCTTTGGGCGGAGGCTTGAGGGCGAGCAGTACTTC
CASSFGRRLEGEQYF
>TRBJ1-1|NA|TRBV7-6|NA
TGTGCCAGCAGCTTAGCCGCCCGGGGTGGGGGCGGCACTGAAGCTTTCTTT
CASSLAARGGGGTEAFF
>TRBJ2-5|NA|TRBV4-2|TRBD1
TGTGCCAGCAGCCAAGATATACAGGGGCAAGAGACCCAGTACTTC
CASSQDIQGQETQYF
>TRBJ1-4|NA|TRBV4-1|TRBD1
TGCGCCAGCAGTCGGGACAGGGACATTGCAACTAATGAAAAACTGTTTTTT
CASSRDRDIATNEKLFF
>TRBJ1-1|NA|TRBV18|TRBD1
TGTGCCAGCTCACCACCAAACAGGGGGCTAAGTGAAGCTTTCTTT
CASSPPNRGLSEAFF
>TRBJ2-1|NA|TRBV20-1|NA
TGCAGTGCCAGTACCGGGACACGGGGCTACAATGAGCAGTTCTTC
CSASTGTRGYNEQFF
>TRBJ2-7|few|TRBV10-2|TRBD1
TGCGCCAGCAGTGGCTTACTAGACAGGGAAAGGGACGAGCAGTACTTC
CASSGLLDRERDEQYF
>TRBJ1-1|NA|TRBV10-3|NA
TGTGCCATCAGTGTGGGATTGGACAGTGGCACTGAAGCTTTCTTT
CAISVGLDSGTEAFF
>TRBJ1-5|NA|TRBV6-5|TRBD1
TGTGCCAGCAGCCAGGACAGGACCAATCAGCCCCAGCATTTT
CASSQDRTNQPQHF
>TRBJ2-1|NA|TRBV6-5|TRBD1
TGTGCCACCACCCCCGGGACAGGGGCCTACAATGAGCAGTTCTTC
CATTPGTGAYNEQFF
>TRBJ2-2|NA|TRBV9|NA
TGTGCCAGCAGCGTAGAACCGACAGGAAGCGGGGAGCTGTTTTTT
CASSVEPTGSGELFF
>TRBJ1-5|NA|TRBV25-1|NA
TGTGCCAGCAGTGAATATCTTCGGGATACTGATCAGCCCCAGCATTTT
CASSEYLRDTDQPQHF
>TRBJ2-7|NA|TRBV3-1/TRBV3-2|TRBD2
TGTGCCAGCAGCCTTCCGGGGACTAGCGGTCCCCCTACCCACGAGCAGTACTTC
CASSLPGTSGPPTHEQYF
>TRBJ1-5|NA|TRBV10-3|NA
TGTGCCATCAGTGAGCCCCACAAAGGCAATCAGCCCCAGCATTTT
CAISEPHKGNQPQHF
>TRBJ1-2|NA|TRBV28|NA
TGTGCCAGCAGTACGGGGGATAACTATGGCTACACCTTC
CASSTGDNYGYTF
>TRBJ1-5|few|TRBV19|TRBD1
TGTGCCAGTAGTGGGGACAGGGTAGGCAATCAGCCCCAGCATTTT
CASSGDRVGNQPQHF
>TRBJ2-2|NA|TRBV19|NA
TGTGCCAGTAGTATAGAGGGGACTTACACCGGGGAGCTGTTTTTT
CASSIEGTYTGELFF
>TRBJ2-7|NA|TRBV19|NA
TGTGCCAGTAGTACCATCAGTGGCTACGAGCAGTACTTC
CASSTISGYEQYF
>TRBJ2-3|NA|TRBV12-3/TRBV12-4|TRBD1
TGTGCCGTCGGGACAGGGGTAACAGATACGCAGTATTTT
CAVGTGVTDTQYF
>TRBJ2-7|NA|TRBV5-1|NA
TGCGCCAGCAGCTTGGCCGAGGGATACGAGCAGTACTTC
CASSLAEGYEQYF
>TRBJ2-1|NA|TRBV15|NA
TGTGCCACCAGCAGAGAAATGACAGTCTACAATGAGCAGTTCTTC
CATSREMTVYNEQFF
>TRBJ1-4|once|TRBV5-1|TRBD1
TGCGCCAGCAGCCCGGACAGGGTTGAAGAAAAACTGTTTTTT
CASSPDRVEEKLFF
>TRBJ2-5|NA|TRBV6-2/TRBV6-3|TRBD2
TGTGCCAGCAGTTACGCCCGGACTAGCGGGGGCCTAGAGACCCAGTACTTC
CASSYARTSGGLETQYF
>TRBJ2-7|NA|TRBV21-1|NA
TGTGCCAGCAGCAATATTGGCAGGGACGAGCAGTACTTC
CASSNIGRDEQYF
>TRBJ2-7|once|TRBV9|NA
TGTGCCAGCAGCGTAGACTGGGGGGCCTACGAGCAGTACTTC
CASSVDWGAYEQYF
>TRBJ2-7|medium-sized|TRBV5-1|NA
TGCGCCAGCAGCTTGTGGGGGCCAGACTACGAGCAGTACTTC
CASSLWGPDYEQYF
>TRBJ1-3|NA|TRBV7-2|NA
TGTGCCAGCAGCTTATGGCCTTACTCTGGAAACACCATATATTTT
CASSLWPYSGNTIYF
>TRBJ2-3|many|TRBV12-5|TRBD2
TGTGCTAGTGGTCCGGGACTAGGCAACCCAGATACGCAGTATTTT
CASGPGLGNPDTQYF
>TRBJ2-7|NA|TRBV3-1/TRBV3-2|TRBD1
TGTGCCAGCAGCCCGAGCCCGGGACAGGGGCCCTACGAGCAGTACTTC
CASSPSPGQGPYEQYF
>TRBJ2-3|few|TRBV11-3|NA
TGTGCCAGCAGCGCCTCACTAGCAGATACGCAGTATTTT
CASSASLADTQYF
>TRBJ2-1|NA|TRBV19|TRBD1
TGTGCCAGTAGTATCCGTGACAGGGTATCGTTTGAGCAGTTCTTC
CASSIRDRVSFEQFF
>TRBJ2-7|NA|TRBV6-1|TRBD1
TGTGCCAGCAGTGAATTGAGACAGGGGGCCGCCAACTACGAGCAGTACTTC
CASSELRQGAANYEQYF
>TRBJ1-6|NA|TRBV3-1/TRBV3-2|NA
TGTGCCAGCAGCCCTGTATCCGGGAATTCACCCCTCCACTTT
CASSPVSGNSPLHF